Following are 8 T cell receptor beta chains from one sample sequenced in a study of blood T cell repertoires in COVID-19. The method was immunoSEQ multiplex PCR; TCRdb's version includes in-frame clones alone and lacks a portion of them. The sample has about 82,000 clones; around 83% are singletons. The sequenced sample was peripheral blood. The receptors here all came from a woman aged 55-70 years with acute or convalescent COVID-19.

This clone is a singleton in its sample. The V gene is TRBV29-1, the J gene TRBJ1-5, with 7 bases aligning to TRBD1. This CDR3 is built from 13 residues. V was clipped by 4 bases and J by 7 bases; unmatched bases: 7. Germline CDR1 SQVTM, CDR2 ANQGSEA. Here the CDR3 reads CSVVQGTGQPQHF. The CDR3 DNA reads TGCAGCGTTGTACAGGGGACGGGACAGCCCCAGCATTTT.

This clone appeared a few times. The rearrangement joins TRBV30 to TRBJ2-5; the D gene is possibly TRBD1 (5 bases). The CDR3 has 14 residues. V was trimmed by 3 bases and J by 2 bases, leaving 13 bases between them. Looked up from germline, CDR1 is GTSNPN and CDR2 is SVGIG (reference sequence). Here the CDR3 reads CAWSDLGLQETQYF. In DNA form, the CDR3 reads TGTGCCTGGAGCGACCTGGGGCTACAAGAGACCCAGTACTTC.

The chain uses TRBV3-1 (or the pseudogene TRBV3-2) and TRBJ2-2, with 8 positions matching TRBD1. Germline-derived CDR1 and CDR2 are LGHDT and YNNKEL (reference sequence). This CDR3 has 14 residues. The J segment lost 6 bases and the V segment lost 1 base, leaving 1 base of the junction unmatched. The CDR3 region has the DNA TGTGCCAGCAGCCAAGCAGGGGGCCCCGGGGAGCTGTTTTTT. This translates into CASSQAGGPGELFF.

This sequence joins TRBV5-6 and TRBJ2-5, with 7 bases lining up with TRBD1. CDR1 SGHDT and CDR2 YYEEEE come from the germline V gene. The CDR3 loop spans 14 amino acids. The J segment lost 9 bases and the V segment lost 0 bases, leaving 8 bases of the junction unmatched. The CDR3 protein is CASSLVGRGSPQYF. CDR3 sequence (DNA): TGTGCCAGCAGCTTGGTCGGCAGGGGGAGCCCCCAGTACTTC.

The chain couples TRBV30 to TRBJ2-3, with D tentatively TRBD2 (7 bases). The CDR3 length is 14 residues. Trimming removed 8 bases at V and 6 bases at J, with 21 bases between. Germline CDR1 reads GTSNPN; CDR2 reads SVGIG (reference sequence). The CDR3: CAGRRGGRMDTQYF. The CDR3 DNA is TGTGCCGGCAGAAGGGGGGGGCGGATGGATACGCAGTATTTT.

The genes are TRBV3-1 (or the pseudogene TRBV3-2) and TRBJ1-1, with 7 bases matching TRBD1. The CDR3 covers 17 residues. V was pared by 0 bases and J by 9 bases, with 16 bases of the junction left unmatched. Germline V gene lookup returns CDR1 LGHDT and CDR2 YNNKEL (reference sequence). The CDR3 sequence is CASSQDRAGQYSIKAFF. The CDR3 region has the DNA TGTGCCAGCAGCCAAGATCGGGCGGGACAGTACAGTATTAAAGCTTTCTTT.

V gene TRBV6-5 combines with J gene TRBJ1-2; D possibly corresponds to TRBD1 (6 bases). Germline V gives CDR1 MNHEY, CDR2 SVGAGI. CDR3 length equals 13 residues. V was clipped by 3 bases and J by 8 bases, with 13 bases between them. The CDR3 nucleotides read TGTGCCAGCAGTTATGGAGACAGGTGGGGCTACACCTTC. Amino acids: CASSYGDRWGYTF.

The chain has TRBV2 and TRBJ1-4; 10 bases align to TRBD1. After removal of 7 bases from V and 10 bases from J, the junction contained 12 bases not matched to a gene. The CDR3 has 15 amino acids. Per the germline V gene, CDR1 is SNHLY and CDR2 is FYNNEI. CDR3 DNA sequence: TGTGCCAGCACCTCCACGCGACAGGGGGCGATAAAACTGTTTTTT. It is translated as CASTSTRQGAIKLFF.